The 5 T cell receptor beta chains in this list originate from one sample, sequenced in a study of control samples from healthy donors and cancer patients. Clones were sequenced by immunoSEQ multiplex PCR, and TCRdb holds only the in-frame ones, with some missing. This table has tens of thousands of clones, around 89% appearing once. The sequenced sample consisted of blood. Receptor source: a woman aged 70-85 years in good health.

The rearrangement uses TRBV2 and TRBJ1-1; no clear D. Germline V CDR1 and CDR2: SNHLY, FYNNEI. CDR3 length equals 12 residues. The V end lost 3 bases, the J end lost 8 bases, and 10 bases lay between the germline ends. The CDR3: CASSDAGREAFF. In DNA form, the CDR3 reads TGTGCCAGCAGTGATGCTGGACGAGAAGCTTTCTTT. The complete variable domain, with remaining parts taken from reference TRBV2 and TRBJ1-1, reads EPEVTQTPSHQVTQMGQEVILRCVPISNHLYFYWYRQILGQKVEFLVSFYNNEISEKSEIFDDQFSVERPDGSNFTLKIRSTKLEDSAMYFCASSDAGREAFFGQGTRLTVV.

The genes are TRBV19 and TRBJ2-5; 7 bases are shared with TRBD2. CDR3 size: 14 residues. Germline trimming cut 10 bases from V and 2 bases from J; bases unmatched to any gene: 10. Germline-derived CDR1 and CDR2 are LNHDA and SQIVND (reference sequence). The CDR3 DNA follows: TGTGCCACACGGGAGGCGGCGAATCAAGAGACCCAGTACTTC. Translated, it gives CATREAANQETQYF.

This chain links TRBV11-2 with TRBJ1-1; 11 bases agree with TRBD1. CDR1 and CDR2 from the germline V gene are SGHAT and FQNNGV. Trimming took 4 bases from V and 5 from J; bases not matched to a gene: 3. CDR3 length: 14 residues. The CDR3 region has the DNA TGTGCCAGCAGCTGGACAGGGGGCGGGACTGAAGCTTTCTTT. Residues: CASSWTGGGTEAFF.

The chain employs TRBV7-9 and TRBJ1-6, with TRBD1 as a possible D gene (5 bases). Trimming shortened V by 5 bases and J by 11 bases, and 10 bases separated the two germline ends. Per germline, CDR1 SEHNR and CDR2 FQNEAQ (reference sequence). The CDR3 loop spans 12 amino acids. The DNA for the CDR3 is TGTGCCAGCAGCGGGGGAACGACACCCCTCCACTTT. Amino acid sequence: CASSGGTTPLHF.

The CDR3 sequence is CASSIALAVYEQYF. CDR3 nucleotides: TGTGCCAGTAGTATCGCACTAGCTGTCTACGAGCAGTACTTC. The chain has TRBV19 and TRBJ2-7; TRBD2 might be the D (6 bases). The CDR3 length is 14 residues. CDR1 and CDR2 from the germline V gene are LNHDA and SQIVND (reference sequence). Between the trimmed V and J ends, which lost 3 bases and 3 bases, there was a span of 12 bases.